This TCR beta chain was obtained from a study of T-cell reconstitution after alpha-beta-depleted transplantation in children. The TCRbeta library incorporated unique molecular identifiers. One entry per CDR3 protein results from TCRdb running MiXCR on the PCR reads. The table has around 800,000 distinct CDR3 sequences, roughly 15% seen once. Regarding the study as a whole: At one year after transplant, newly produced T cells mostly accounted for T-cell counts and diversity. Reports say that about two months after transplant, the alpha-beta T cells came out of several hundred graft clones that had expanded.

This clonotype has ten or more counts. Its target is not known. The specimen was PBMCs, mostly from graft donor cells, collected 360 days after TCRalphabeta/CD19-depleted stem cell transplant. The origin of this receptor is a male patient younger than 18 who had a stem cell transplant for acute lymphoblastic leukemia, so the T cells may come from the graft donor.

This chain's CDR3 is CASANGQVSGNTIYF. CDR3 bases: TGTGCTAGTGCTAATGGGCAGGTATCTGGAAACACCATATATTTT. The chain recombines TRBV12-5 with TRBJ1-3; no clear D. The CDR3 has 15 residues. With 7 bases removed from V and 1 base from J, the gap between germline ends came to 14 bases. Looked up from germline, CDR1 is LGHNT and CDR2 is FRNRAP.